The TCR beta chain described here comes from a study of T cell responses to AZD1222 COVID-19 vaccine. The method was immunoSEQ multiplex PCR; TCRdb's version includes in-frame clones alone and lacks a portion of them. In the table there are 120,000 or so clones, approximately 82% of which are singletons. The study pooled second doses at about 4 or about 12 weeks. Comment on this clone: Its target is not known.

The CDR3 length is 15 residues. V lost 2 bases and J 3 bases, leaving 13 bases between the germline ends. The germline CDR1 and CDR2 sequences are LNHNV and YYDKDF (reference sequence). The study, taken as a whole, reports: Baseline antibody screening turned up just six seropositive AZD1222 recipients. The donors showed a predominance of white British ancestry and of females, with possible underestimation of clonal diversity. Vaccine-associated CD4 TCRs spanned spike, dominant at 160-218 and 743-854.

The receptor comes from an adult who received the AZD1222 COVID-19 vaccine. The gene calls are TRBV15 and TRBJ1-1; unclear D gene. Source: peripheral blood, taken 28 days after the second AZD1222 dose. In nucleotides, the CDR3 is TGTGCCACCAGCAGAATGGACCGAATCTACACTGAAGCTTTCTTT. This sequence encodes CATSRMDRIYTEAFF.